The clone carrying this TCR beta chain was seen at least ten times. Its target is not known. This entry comes from a study of CD8 T cells in ankylosing spondylitis. Study-level results: Before this, some motif variants had been reported in reactive arthritis synovial fluid and blood. Ankylosing spondylitis blood appeared to be characterized by a TCR beta motif of 8 or 9 highly homologous variants. Researchers reportedly found disease-linked clones significantly enriched in matched ankylosing spondylitis synovial fluid.

Researchers built TCR beta libraries using quantitative 5'-RACE with molecular barcodes. TCRdb independently ran MiXCR on the 5' RACE reads; one entry per CDR3 protein. The sample includes about 510,000 distinct CDR3 sequences, 5.3% of them seen just once. The V segment lost 3 bases and the J segment 0 bases; nucleotides outside the gene matches: 11. The length of the CDR3 is 17 residues. Germline values: CDR1 DFQATT, CDR2 SNEGSKA (reference sequence). This receptor was identified in a male donor with ankylosing spondylitis. The sequenced sample consisted of blood, either unsorted or a sorted T cell fraction (not recorded which). The V call is TRBV20-1, the J call TRBJ2-7; 10 positions match TRBD2. Here the CDR3 reads CSASQFFSGGSSYEQYF. As DNA, the CDR3 is TGCAGTGCTAGCCAATTTTTTAGCGGGGGGAGCTCCTACGAGCAGTACTTC.